The 5 T cell receptor beta chains given below trace back to one sample, sequenced in a study of Graves' ophthalmopathy and Graves' hyperthyroidism. Amplified material comprised TCR beta CDR3 regions derived from RNA transcripts. Second-round multiplex PCR came after a first-round RT-PCR that employed HTBI primers. TCRdb reanalysed the multiplex PCR reads using MiXCR and keeps one entry per CDR3 protein. Among under 400,000 distinct CDR3 sequences, around a sixth were seen once, and the ten largest hold 9% to 15%. Sequenced sample: peripheral blood. All receptors derive from an adult man with Graves' ophthalmopathy.

This clonotype has ten or more counts. The J gene is TRBJ1-1, the V gene TRBV20-1; 8 nucleotides match TRBD1. The CDR3 extends over 14 amino acids. Per the germline V gene, CDR1 is DFQATT and CDR2 is SNEGSKA (reference sequence). After removal of 3 bases from V and 3 bases from J, the junction contained 6 bases not matched to a gene. CDR3 DNA sequence: TGCAGTGCTAGGCCTAGACAGGGGCACACTGAAGCTTTCTTT. It encodes CSARPRQGHTEAFF.

The J gene is TRBJ1-1, the V gene TRBV5-1; D gene uncertain. The germline gives CDR1 SGHRS, CDR2 YFSETQ. The CDR3 sequence is 15 residues long. Trimming pared 0 bases from V and 6 bases from J, leaving 15 bases between. CDR3 in amino acids: CASSLDAGSGAEAFF. CDR3 bases: TGCGCCAGCAGCTTGGATGCGGGCTCGGGAGCTGAAGCTTTCTTT.

This clonotype showed up many times. The chain uses TRBV19 and TRBJ1-1; unclear D gene. From germline, CDR1 is LNHDA and CDR2 SQIVND (reference sequence). V was cut by 7 bases and J by 0 bases, with 12 bases left in between. CDR3 length equals 14 residues. The CDR3 loop reads CASNNNPMNTEAFF. In DNA form, the CDR3 reads TGTGCCAGTAACAACAACCCCATGAACACTGAAGCTTTCTTT.

The rearrangement links TRBV5-1 to TRBJ1-1; D gene unclear. The CDR3 totals 13 residues. The V end lost 7 bases, the J end lost 2 bases, and 12 bases lay between the germline ends. Germline CDR1 SGHRS, CDR2 YFSETQ. DNA for the CDR3: TGCGCCAGCGGTCCCCATCAAAACACTGAAGCTTTCTTT. Its protein is CASGPHQNTEAFF.

This clonotype was seen ten or more times. The chain has TRBV11-1 and TRBJ1-2, with unresolved D. Germline-derived CDR1 and CDR2 are SGHAT and FQDESV (reference sequence). Trimming shortened V by 5 bases and J by 6 bases, and 28 bases separated the two germline ends. This CDR3 spans 18 amino acids. Written as DNA, the CDR3 is TGTGCCAGCAGCCCCCAGCTGGAGGGATCGGGTTACTCCCATGGCTACACCTTC. Residues: CASSPQLEGSGYSHGYTF. Supplemented by reference TRBV11-1 and TRBJ1-2, the full variable domain reads EAEVAQSPRYKITEKSQAVAFWCDPISGHATLYWYRQILGQGPELLVQFQDESVVDDSQLPKDRFSAERLKGVDSTLKIQPAELGDSAMYLCASSPQLEGSGYSHGYTFGSGTRLTVV.